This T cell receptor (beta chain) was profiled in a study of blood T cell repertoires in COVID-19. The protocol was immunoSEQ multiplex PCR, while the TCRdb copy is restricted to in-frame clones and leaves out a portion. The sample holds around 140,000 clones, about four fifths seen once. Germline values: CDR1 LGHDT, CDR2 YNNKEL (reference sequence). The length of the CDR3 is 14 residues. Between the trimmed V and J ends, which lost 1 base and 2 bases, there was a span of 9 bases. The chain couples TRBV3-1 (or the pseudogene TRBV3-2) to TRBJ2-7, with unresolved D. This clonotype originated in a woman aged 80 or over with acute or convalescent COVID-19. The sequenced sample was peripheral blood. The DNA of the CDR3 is TGTGCCAGCAGCCAAGGAGTGGGCCCCTACGAGCAGTACTTC. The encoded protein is CASSQGVGPYEQYF.